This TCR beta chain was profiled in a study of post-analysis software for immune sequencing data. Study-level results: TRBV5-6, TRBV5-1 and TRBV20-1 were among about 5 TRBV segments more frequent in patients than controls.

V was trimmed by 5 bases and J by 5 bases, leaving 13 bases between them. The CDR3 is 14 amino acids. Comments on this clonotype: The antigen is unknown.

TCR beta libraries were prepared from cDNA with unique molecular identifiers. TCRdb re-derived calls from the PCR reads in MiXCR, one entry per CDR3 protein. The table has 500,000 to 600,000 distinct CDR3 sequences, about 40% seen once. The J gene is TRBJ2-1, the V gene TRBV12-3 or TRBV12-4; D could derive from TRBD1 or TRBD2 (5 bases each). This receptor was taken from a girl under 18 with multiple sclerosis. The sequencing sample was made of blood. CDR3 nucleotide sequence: TGTGCCAGCAGTCCAGGGACCGGTAACAATGAGCAGTTCTTC. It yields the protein CASSPGTGNNEQFF.